This T cell receptor (beta chain) was recorded in a study of T cell responses to AZD1222 COVID-19 vaccine. As for the study in general: Combined were second doses at about 4 or about 12 weeks. The study, taken as a whole, reports: Reports indicate that nearly half of spike-specific TCRs are directed at unmutated variant regions. Without day 14 samples, only post-peak T cell repertoires were studied.

TCRdb keeps only in-frame clones here, not all; method: immunoSEQ multiplex PCR. In the table there are about 110,000 clones, around 96% of which are singletons. This CDR3 is 15 amino acids long. The trim removed 4 bases at V and 6 bases at J, leaving 11 bases unmatched. In germline, CDR1 is SGHTA, CDR2 FQGNSA. Regarding this clone: The antigen is undetermined.

The source was peripheral blood, collected on day 0 of AZD1222 vaccination. This receptor was identified in an adult in good health. The chain has TRBV7-2 and TRBJ1-2, with 7 nucleotides matching TRBD1. CDR3 residues: CASSYRTGDPDGYTF. The CDR3 coding sequence is TGTGCCAGCAGCTATCGTACAGGGGACCCAGATGGCTACACCTTC.